The 25 T cell receptor beta chains below were found in one sample sequenced in a study of cytomegalovirus exposure and HLA in healthy donors. Primers included in the PCR were 60 Vbeta and 13 Jbeta primers. The method was immunoSEQ multiplex PCR; TCRdb's version includes in-frame clones alone and lacks a portion of them. The data show more than 75,000 clones, with 85% to 90% seen just once and roughly 2.3% held by the top ten. Sequencing was done on a sample of PBMCs. Every receptor here comes from a man aged 18 to 35 in good health and CMV-seronegative.

The gene calls are TRBV30 and TRBJ1-6; D possibly corresponds to TRBD1 (5 bases). Germline V gives CDR1 GTSNPN, CDR2 SVGIG (reference sequence). Trimming left V 7 bases short and J 14 bases short, with 24 bases between. This CDR3 has 14 residues. The CDR3 spells CAYSPGATVGALHF. The CDR3 DNA is TGTGCCTACTCACCGGGCGCAACGGTAGGGGCCCTCCACTTT.

This chain uses TRBV6-7 with TRBJ2-7; TRBD1 agrees at 12 bases. TRBV6-7 is classed as an ORF, of uncertain function. This CDR3 has 17 amino acids. Trimming cost V 7 bases and J 4 bases; bases outside gene matches: 14. The CDR3: CASTTPPGQGAGYEQYF. The DNA for the CDR3 is TGTGCCAGCACCACGCCTCCGGGACAGGGGGCAGGGTACGAGCAGTACTTC.

In its sample, this clone was seen a few times. The rearrangement links TRBV25-1 to TRBJ2-5; D might be TRBD1 (6 bases). Per germline, CDR1 MGHDK and CDR2 SYGVNS. The CDR3 spans 13 residues. The ends were cut back, 6 bases at V and 3 bases at J, with 11 bases in the middle. Here the CDR3 reads CASRGNREETQYF. CDR3 in DNA: TGTGCCAGCAGGGGAAACAGGGAAGAGACCCAGTACTTC.

V is TRBV27 and J is TRBJ2-2, with D uncertain. The germline gives CDR1 MNHEY, CDR2 SMNVEV (reference sequence). Trimming cost V 3 bases and J 0 bases, with 8 bases left between them. The CDR3 length is 15 residues. The DNA of the CDR3 is TGTGCCAGCAGTTTTTACAGAGCGAACACCGGGGAGCTGTTTTTT. Amino acid sequence: CASSFYRANTGELFF.

The V call is TRBV18, the J call TRBJ1-5, with a tentative D call TRBD1 (5 bases). Trimming stripped 3 bases from V and 7 bases from J, with 13 bases between. Per germline, CDR1 KGHSH and CDR2 LQKENI. CDR3 length equals 14 residues. The CDR3 is CASSPPGGGQPQHF. In DNA, the CDR3 is TGTGCCAGCTCACCGCCCGGGGGTGGCCAGCCCCAGCATTTT. The whole variable domain, filled in from reference TRBV18 and TRBJ1-5, reads NAGVMQNPRHLVRRRGQEARLRCSPMKGHSHVYWYRQLPEEGLKFMVYLQKENIIDESGMPKERFSAEFPKEGPSILRIQQVVRGDSAAYFCASSPPGGGQPQHFGDGTRLSIL.

This clone is a singleton in its sample. This chain uses TRBV28 with TRBJ2-1, with TRBD2 identical over 10 bases. J was trimmed by 5 bases and V by 6 bases; bases with no gene match: 19. The CDR3 is made up of 19 amino acids. Germline CDR1 and CDR2: MDHEN and SYDVKM. The CDR3 sequence is CASSPRRSQREGVNNEQFF. The CDR3 region has the DNA TGTGCCAGCAGCCCTCGACGAAGCCAGCGGGAGGGGGTTAACAATGAGCAGTTCTTC. Full variable domain (outside the CDR3, taken from reference TRBV28 and TRBJ2-1): DVKVTQSSRYLVKRTGEKVFLECVQDMDHENMFWYRQDPGLGLRLIYFSYDVKMKEKGDIPEGYSVSREKKERFSLILESASTNQTSMYLCASSPRRSQREGVNNEQFFGPGTRLTVL.

This clone has more than one count but fewer than ten. V gene TRBV11-2 combines with J gene TRBJ2-1; D possibly corresponds to TRBD2 (6 bases). CDR3 length equals 12 residues. Germline V lookup: CDR1 SGHAT, CDR2 FQNNGV. The V and J ends lost 4 bases and 6 bases respectively, with 7 bases between them. For the CDR3, the DNA is TGTGCCAGCAGCTCTAGCGTCAATGAGCAGTTCTTC. Residues: CASSSSVNEQFF. The full variable domain, with the rest looked up from reference TRBV11-2 and TRBJ2-1, is EAGVAQSPRYKIIEKRQSVAFWCNPISGHATLYWYQQILGQGPKLLIQFQNNGVVDDSQLPKDRFSAERLKGVDSTLKIQPAKLEDSAVYLCASSSSVNEQFFGPGTRLTVL.

The gene calls are TRBV4-1 and TRBJ2-1, with 7 bases lining up with TRBD2. Germline loops: CDR1 MGHRA, CDR2 YSYEKL. The length of the CDR3 is 18 residues. The V and J ends lost 1 base and 1 base, in that order; junction bases with no gene match: 10. The CDR3 is CASSQAPDLADSYNEQFF. The CDR3, as DNA: TGCGCCAGCAGCCAAGCCCCTGACCTAGCGGATTCCTACAATGAGCAGTTCTTC.

As concerns this clone: One end of the junction is discordant with germline, which a read error may explain. The identical CDR3 is also encoded by other nucleotide sequences in the sample. This chain joins TRBV13 and TRBJ2-3, with 10 positions matching TRBD1. CDR3 length equals 17 residues. CDR1 is PRHDT, CDR2 FYEKMQ, per germline (reference sequence). The CDR3 bases are TGCGCCAGCAGCTTACAAGCGACAGGGGGCGGAACAGATACGCAGTATTTT. Encoded protein: CASSLQATGGGTDTQYF.

V is TRBV7-9 and J is TRBJ2-7; 7 bases are a match to TRBD1. After removal of 8 bases from V and 5 bases from J, the junction contained 9 bases not matched to a gene. Germline CDR1 is SEHNR and CDR2 is FQNEAQ (reference sequence). The CDR3 is made up of 13 amino acids. The CDR3 region is CASHLTGSDEQYF. In DNA, the CDR3 is TGTGCCAGCCACTTGACAGGGAGCGACGAGCAGTACTTC.

This chain links TRBV5-4 with TRBJ2-2, with 9 bases fitting TRBD1. Germline CDR1 and CDR2: SGHNT and YYREEE (reference sequence). Losses at the gene ends were 4 bases for V and 5 bases for J; bases not matched to a gene: 9. This CDR3 contains 16 residues. The CDR3 is CASSEPGQGGTGELFF. The DNA of the CDR3 is TGTGCCAGCAGCGAGCCGGGACAGGGAGGAACCGGGGAGCTGTTTTTT.

V gene TRBV28 combines with J gene TRBJ1-1, with a tentative D call TRBD1 (5 bases). The CDR3 is 15 residues long. The germline CDR1 and CDR2 sequences are MDHEN and SYDVKM. The V and J ends lost 6 bases and 0 bases respectively, with 14 bases between them. The CDR3 spells CASSPPGLMNTEAFF. Written as DNA, the CDR3 is TGTGCCAGCAGCCCCCCGGGACTGATGAACACTGAAGCTTTCTTT.

The V gene is TRBV6-1, the J gene TRBJ1-2, with D uncertain. The CDR3 is made up of 12 amino acids. CDR1 is MNHNS, CDR2 SASEGT, per germline. The ends were cut back, 1 base at V and 7 bases at J, with 7 bases in the middle. The CDR3 is CASSEGGFGYTF. CDR3 DNA sequence: TGTGCCAGCAGTGAAGGAGGGTTTGGCTACACCTTC.

The chain carries TRBV7-6 and TRBJ2-3; TRBD2 is a possible D gene (6 bases). Germline assignment: CDR1 SGHVS and CDR2 FNYEAQ. This CDR3 contains 16 residues. Trimming stripped 1 base from V and 0 bases from J, with 11 bases between. CDR3 region: CASSLGVGTSTDTQYF. DNA for the CDR3: TGTGCCAGCAGCTTAGGGGTCGGGACTAGCACAGATACGCAGTATTTT. The complete variable domain, with remaining parts taken from reference TRBV7-6 and TRBJ2-3, reads GAGVSQSPRYKVTKRGQDVALRCDPISGHVSLYWYRQALGQGPEFLTYFNYEAQQDKSGLPNDRFSAERPEGSISTLTIQRTEQRDSAMYRCASSLGVGTSTDTQYFGPGTRLTVL.

This chain joins TRBV7-2 and TRBJ2-1; 10 bases match TRBD2. The CDR3 runs 14 residues. The V segment lost 5 bases and the J segment 6 bases; nucleotides outside the gene matches: 4. The germline V gene encodes CDR1 SGHTA and CDR2 FQGNSA. The CDR3: CASSHLAGVNEQFF. CDR3 bases: TGTGCCAGCAGCCACCTAGCGGGAGTCAATGAGCAGTTCTTC.

The rearrangement uses TRBV6-1 and TRBJ2-1; 8 bases map to TRBD2. In germline, CDR1 is MNHNS, CDR2 SASEGT. This CDR3 contains 14 residues. The V segment lost 8 bases and the J segment 8 bases; nucleotides outside the gene matches: 11. The CDR3 loop reads CASGLGLATYEQFF. DNA for the CDR3: TGTGCCAGCGGCCTCGGACTAGCAACGTATGAGCAGTTCTTC.

V and J are TRBV18 and TRBJ2-7; TRBD1 aligns across 7 bases. Germline CDR1 is KGHSH and CDR2 is LQKENI. The V and J ends lost 4 bases and 2 bases, in that order; junction bases with no gene match: 5. The CDR3 is 14 amino acids. CDR3: CASSHRDSTYEQYF. The DNA of the CDR3 is TGTGCCAGCTCACACCGGGACAGCACCTACGAGCAGTACTTC.

The chain links TRBV7-2 to TRBJ2-7, with D possibly TRBD2 on 6 matching bases. The ends were cut back, 4 bases at V and 6 bases at J, with 16 bases in the middle. The CDR3 loop spans 14 amino acids. Germline values: CDR1 SGHTA, CDR2 FQGNSA. The CDR3 nucleotides read TGTGCCAGCAGCTCCGACTATGGCGGGGTCGAGCAGTACTTC. This translates into CASSSDYGGVEQYF.

The sample holds one count of this clone. This chain joins TRBV21-1 and TRBJ2-7; the table calls TRBD1, which could not be checked here. TRBV21-1 is a pseudogene segment. The CDR3 is 15 amino acids. The CDR3 spells CASSKSRTGGYEQYF. Here the CDR3 DNA reads TGTGCCAGCAGCAAATCTCGGACAGGGGGCTACGAGCAGTACTTC.

The chain has TRBV5-1 and TRBJ2-7, with TRBD1 identical over 7 bases. This CDR3 is built from 12 residues. With V trimmed by 3 bases and J by 4 bases, 1 base remained unmatched. Germline loops: CDR1 SGHRS, CDR2 YFSETQ. CDR3 amino acids: CASSSQGYEQYF. In DNA, the CDR3 is TGCGCCAGCAGCTCACAGGGGTACGAGCAGTACTTC.

V and J are TRBV27 and TRBJ2-1; 11 bases agree with TRBD2. The V gene's germline CDR1 is MNHEY and CDR2 SMNVEV (reference sequence). Trimming took 6 bases from V and 4 from J; bases not matched to a gene: 8. The CDR3 has 16 residues. The CDR3 loop is CASRPLAGGAYNEQFF. DNA of the CDR3: TGTGCCAGCAGGCCCCTAGCGGGAGGAGCTTACAATGAGCAGTTCTTC.

The V gene is TRBV30, the J gene TRBJ2-3; 8 bases agree with TRBD2. Losses at the gene ends were 0 bases for V and 0 bases for J; bases not matched to a gene: 2. CDR1 GTSNPN and CDR2 SVGIG come from the germline V gene (reference sequence). The CDR3 is 15 residues long. The CDR3 coding sequence is TGTGCCTGGAGTGTACTAGCGGTTAGCACAGATACGCAGTATTTT. Residues: CAWSVLAVSTDTQYF.

The V call is TRBV5-1, the J call TRBJ2-3; 9 nucleotides align to TRBD1. The J segment lost 6 bases and the V segment lost 1 base, leaving 6 bases of the junction unmatched. This CDR3 contains 15 residues. Germline V gene data show CDR1 as SGHRS and CDR2 as YFSETQ. Here the CDR3 DNA reads TGCGCCAGCAGCTTGACTACAGGGGGCTCGGATACGCAGTATTTT. As protein: CASSLTTGGSDTQYF.

The rearrangement uses TRBV27 and TRBJ1-5, with TRBD1 as a possible D gene (5 bases). CDR3 length: 14 residues. CDR1 is MNHEY, CDR2 SMNVEV, per germline (reference sequence). Trimming pared 2 bases from V and 6 bases from J, leaving 11 bases between. The CDR3 is CASSLEAGFQPQHF. The CDR3 coding sequence is TGTGCCAGCAGTTTAGAGGCAGGGTTTCAGCCCCAGCATTTT.

The chain uses TRBV7-9 and TRBJ1-2, with 11 bases identical to TRBD1. Germline V CDR1 and CDR2: SEHNR, FQNEAQ (reference sequence). J lost 3 bases, V lost 2 bases, and 2 bases had no gene match. There are 15 residues in the CDR3. The CDR3 protein is CASSLMGQGDYGYTF. The CDR3 region has the DNA TGTGCCAGCAGCTTAATGGGACAGGGGGACTATGGCTACACCTTC.